Below, 14 T cell receptor beta chains from the same sample are listed, as sequenced in a study of neurological immune-mediated disorders. TCRdb itself ran the 5' RACE reads through MiXCR, one entry per CDR3 protein. The table includes 69,000 or so distinct CDR3 sequences, roughly 4.4% detected once. Sequencing was done on a sample of PBMCs. These receptors came from a woman in her 70s with multiple sclerosis.

This clonotype was found once. The V gene is TRBV5-4, the J gene TRBJ2-1; D uncertain. V was pared by 0 bases and J by 7 bases, with 8 bases between. CDR3 length: 13 amino acids. CDR1 SGHNT and CDR2 YYREEE come from the germline V gene (reference sequence). CDR3 sequence reads: CASSLGAWNEQFF. The CDR3 DNA reads TGTGCCAGCAGCTTGGGGGCGTGGAATGAGCAGTTCTTC.

This chain links TRBV5-1 with TRBJ1-1; D unclear. CDR1 is SGHRS and CDR2 is YFSETQ in the germline V gene. The CDR3 loop spans 13 amino acids. Trimming stripped 1 base from V and 3 bases from J, with 7 bases between. The CDR3 bases are TGCGCCAGCAGCTTGTACGAGTACACTGAAGCTTTCTTT. It codes for CASSLYEYTEAFF.

The sample holds many counts of this clonotype. This rearrangement joins TRBV10-1 to TRBJ2-1, with a possible D match to TRBD2 (6 bases). The V gene's germline CDR1 is WNHNN and CDR2 SYGVQD (reference sequence). Between the trimmed V and J ends, which lost 5 bases and 9 bases, there was a span of 20 bases. The CDR3 has 15 amino acids. CDR3 sequence reads: CASSRSGTGLGEQFF. DNA for the CDR3: TGCGCCAGCAGTCGCTCCGGGACTGGTTTGGGTGAGCAGTTCTTC.

This clonotype was counted at least ten times. V and J are TRBV5-1 and TRBJ1-2; maybe TRBD1 (5 bases). In germline, CDR1 is SGHRS, CDR2 YFSETQ. The CDR3 covers 15 residues. Trimming took 4 bases from V and 2 from J, leaving 15 bases between them. This chain's CDR3 is CASSKSGGTNYGYTF. Written as DNA, the CDR3 is TGCGCCAGCAGCAAGTCCGGGGGGACGAACTATGGCTACACCTTC.

This clonotype was recorded at least ten times. The J gene is TRBJ2-1, the V gene TRBV5-1; D gene ambiguous. The length of the CDR3 is 14 residues. In germline, CDR1 is SGHRS, CDR2 YFSETQ. Trimming pared 0 bases from V and 6 bases from J, leaving 10 bases between. The CDR3 DNA reads as TGCGCCAGCAGCTTGGAAAGGCAAAGCAATGAGCAGTTCTTC. Residues: CASSLERQSNEQFF.

This clonotype appeared many times. This sequence joins TRBV12-3 or TRBV12-4 and TRBJ1-5, with 7 bases identical to TRBD1. V was pared by 6 bases and J by 4 bases, with 6 bases of the junction left unmatched. This CDR3 region has 14 residues. CDR3 in DNA: TGTGCCAGCAGAACCGGGACAGCAAATCAGCCCCAGCATTTT. It encodes CASRTGTANQPQHF.

A few counts support this clonotype. The rearrangement uses TRBV5-1 and TRBJ2-1, with 8 bases matching TRBD1. The CDR3 runs to 15 residues. V lost 4 bases to trimming and J lost 5 bases; unmatched junction nucleotides: 8. CDR1 SGHRS and CDR2 YFSETQ come from the germline V gene. The CDR3 region has the DNA TGCGCCAGCAGCCCGGATCCAGGGGGCCACAATGAGCAGTTCTTC. Translated: CASSPDPGGHNEQFF. Full variable domain (remainder filled in from reference TRBV5-1 and TRBJ2-1): KAGVTQTPRYLIKTRGQQVTLSCSPISGHRSVSWYQQTPGQGLQFLFEYFSETQRNKGNFPGRFSGRQFSNSRSEMNVSTLELGDSALYLCASSPDPGGHNEQFFGPGTRLTVL.

This clonotype was seen ten or more times. The chain joins TRBV15 to TRBJ1-2; D remains unclear. CDR3 length equals 14 residues. From germline, CDR1 is LNHNV and CDR2 YYDKDF (reference sequence). V lost 5 bases, J lost 4 bases, and 14 bases lay in between. The CDR3 is CATSGRTFPYGYTF. The DNA for the CDR3 is TGTGCCACCAGCGGACGGACTTTTCCCTATGGCTACACCTTC.

This clonotype came up a few times. The chain is built from TRBV29-1 and TRBJ2-2, with 10 bases fitting TRBD1. This CDR3 has 15 residues. Germline V lookup: CDR1 SQVTM, CDR2 ANQGSEA. V lost 6 bases to trimming and J lost 4 bases; unmatched junction nucleotides: 8. CDR3 sequence reads: CSVVDRGQVTGELFF. The CDR3 DNA reads TGCAGCGTGGTTGACAGGGGGCAGGTCACCGGGGAGCTGTTTTTT.

This clonotype was observed at least ten times. The CDR3 loop is CASSYSGLATNTGELFF. CDR3 coding DNA: TGTGCCAGCAGTTACTCCGGACTAGCGACGAACACCGGGGAGCTGTTTTTT. V gene TRBV6-5 combines with J gene TRBJ2-2; 9 nucleotides agree with TRBD2. Trimming cost V 0 bases and J 0 bases; bases outside gene matches: 2. This CDR3 comprises 17 residues. Germline V gene lookup returns CDR1 MNHEY and CDR2 SVGAGI.

This clonotype was recorded at least ten times. This chain links TRBV4-3 with TRBJ2-2; D may match TRBD1 or TRBD2 (5 bases each). V was clipped by 3 bases and J by 5 bases, with 16 bases between them. Germline values: CDR1 LGHNA, CDR2 YSLEER. The CDR3 covers 16 residues. CDR3 sequence reads: CASSQAGTLITGELFF. The CDR3 bases are TGCGCCAGCAGCCAGGCCGGGACCCTAATTACCGGGGAGCTGTTTTTT.

This clonotype was seen many times. The rearrangement joins TRBV5-1 to TRBJ2-1; TRBD1 matches at 7 bases. V was pared by 1 base and J by 9 bases, with 7 bases of the junction left unmatched. CDR1 SGHRS and CDR2 YFSETQ come from the germline V gene. The CDR3 sequence is 14 residues long. CDR3 sequence (DNA): TGCGCCAGCAGCTTGCCGACAGGGTCGGTTGAGCAGTTCTTC. This gives the protein CASSLPTGSVEQFF.

This clonotype was detected many times. The V call is TRBV20-1, the J call TRBJ1-5; D gene uncertain. Germline CDR1 and CDR2: DFQATT and SNEGSKA (reference sequence). With 0 bases removed from V and 3 bases from J, the gap between germline ends came to 12 bases. The CDR3 consists of 15 residues. The CDR3 DNA reads TGCAGTGCTAGAGATATGGTGTCAGTCAATCAGCCCCAGCATTTT. Encoded protein: CSARDMVSVNQPQHF.

The V and J genes are TRBV7-8 and TRBJ2-5, with 7 bases matching TRBD1. The germline gives CDR1 SGHVS, CDR2 FQNEAQ. V gave up 5 bases and J gave up 4 bases; unmatched junction bases: 10. This CDR3 is 15 amino acids long. CDR3 loop: CASSREARQGETQYF. CDR3 coding DNA: TGTGCCAGCAGCCGCGAAGCCCGACAGGGAGAGACCCAGTACTTC.